Presented here are 25 T cell receptor beta chains from one specimen sequenced in a study of T cells in Graves' hyperthyroidism and ophthalmopathy. TCR beta CDR3 sequences were amplified from RNA transcripts. With the HTBI primer set, the TCR CDR3 went through a first round of RT-PCR. TCRdb independently ran MiXCR on the multiplex PCR reads; one entry per CDR3 protein. The sample lists around 350,000 distinct CDR3 sequences; about 19% were seen once. The sequenced material came from blood. The receptor source for this set is a woman younger than 35 with Graves' hyperthyroidism.

This clonotype was recorded many times. V gene TRBV28 combines with J gene TRBJ2-7; 8 bases match TRBD2. Per the germline V gene, CDR1 is MDHEN and CDR2 is SYDVKM. CDR3 length: 15 amino acids. V shed 6 bases, J shed 3 bases, and the junction held 10 bases outside the gene matches. CDR3 loop: CASRKKSGGLYEQYF. The CDR3 DNA is TGTGCCAGCAGAAAAAAGAGCGGGGGCCTCTACGAGCAGTACTTC.

This clonotype was observed a few times. The rearrangement uses TRBV13 and TRBJ2-7; D is tentatively TRBD1 or TRBD2 (6 bases each). The CDR3 is 17 amino acids. V gave up 5 bases and J gave up 5 bases, with 25 bases separating them. Per germline, CDR1 PRHDT and CDR2 FYEKMQ (reference sequence). This chain's CDR3 is CASSPPGGGRLKDEQYF. The CDR3 bases are TGTGCCAGCAGCCCTCCCGGTGGGGGGCGCCTTAAGGACGAGCAGTACTTC.

This clonotype has just a few counts. V and J are TRBV5-1 and TRBJ1-1; D is perhaps TRBD1 (5 bases). Trimming cost V 4 bases and J 0 bases, with 13 bases left between them. CDR1 is SGHRS, CDR2 YFSETQ, per germline. This CDR3 comprises 15 residues. In DNA form, the CDR3 reads TGCGCCAGCAGCCCACTGGGGACCGTGAACACTGAAGCTTTCTTT. It is translated as CASSPLGTVNTEAFF.

This clonotype has a handful of counts. Possible read error: a much larger clone is one base away. This chain uses TRBV30 with TRBJ1-5, with 8 positions matching TRBD1. Germline loops: CDR1 GTSNPN, CDR2 SVGIG (reference sequence). The length of the CDR3 is 15 residues. With 5 bases clipped from V and 1 base from J, the junction kept 7 bases outside the gene matches. The CDR3 DNA sequence: TGTGCCTGGGGTGGACAGGGAGGGAGCAATCAGCCCCAGCATTTT. Its protein product is CAWGGQGGSNQPQHF.

Many counts were recorded for this clonotype. This chain joins TRBV7-9 and TRBJ1-1; D is perhaps TRBD1 (5 bases). The CDR3 spans 14 residues. The V gene lost 2 bases and the J gene lost 4 bases, with 11 bases spanning the gap. Germline V gives CDR1 SEHNR, CDR2 FQNEAQ (reference sequence). In DNA form, the CDR3 reads TGTGCCAGCAGCTTAAATGGGGGGAGCACTGAAGCTTTCTTT. Translated: CASSLNGGSTEAFF. Full variable domain (rest looked up from reference TRBV7-9 and TRBJ1-1): DTGVSQNPRHKITKRGQNVTFRCDPISEHNRLYWYRQTLGQGPEFLTYFQNEAQLEKSRLLSDRFSAERPKGSFSTLEIQRTEQGDSAMYLCASSLNGGSTEAFFGQGTRLTVV.

This clonotype was detected many times. V and J are TRBV9 and TRBJ1-2, with D hard to call. The V gene's germline CDR1 is SGDLS and CDR2 YYNGEE. The CDR3 extends over 13 amino acids. The V gene lost 4 bases and the J gene lost 8 bases, with 15 bases spanning the gap. This chain's CDR3 is CASSLGLQEGYTF. The CDR3 coding sequence is TGTGCCAGCAGCTTGGGCCTTCAGGAGGGCTACACCTTC.

The genes are TRBV12-3 or TRBV12-4 and TRBJ2-5; TRBD1 matches 7 bases. The CDR3 extends over 12 amino acids. The V segment lost 6 bases and the J segment 6 bases; nucleotides outside the gene matches: 4. The CDR3 here is CASSRDRQTQYF. The CDR3 DNA reads TGTGCCAGCAGCCGGGACAGACAGACCCAGTACTTC.

V is TRBV4-2 and J is TRBJ2-2; D tentatively fits TRBD1 or TRBD2 (6 bases each). Trimming pared 2 bases from V and 3 bases from J, leaving 16 bases between. This CDR3 region has 17 residues. The germline V gene has CDR1 LGHNA and CDR2 YNFKEQ. This CDR3 reads CASSQRRGDGDTGELFF. CDR3 nucleotides: TGTGCCAGCAGCCAACGGAGGGGGGACGGTGACACCGGGGAGCTGTTTTTT.

This clonotype showed up many times. The rearrangement uses TRBV7-9 and TRBJ2-7; a possible D gene is TRBD1 (6 bases). There are 13 residues in the CDR3. Deletions cut 5 bases from V and 6 bases from J, with 14 bases between. Looked up from germline, CDR1 is SEHNR and CDR2 is FQNEAQ (reference sequence). The CDR3 reads CASSPKAGAEQYF. CDR3 coding DNA: TGTGCCAGCAGCCCGAAAGCAGGGGCCGAGCAGTACTTC.

Ten or more counts support this clonotype. The chain joins TRBV10-3 to TRBJ1-2; D is undetermined. The ends were cut back, 0 bases at V and 6 bases at J, with 14 bases in the middle. The CDR3 sequence is 15 residues long. Germline-derived CDR1 and CDR2 are ENHRY and SYGVKD. CDR3 in amino acids: CAISESSGPTHGYTF. The CDR3, as DNA: TGTGCCATCAGTGAGTCCTCTGGACCCACCCATGGCTACACCTTC.

The gene calls are TRBV7-9 and TRBJ1-1; D not resolved. CDR1 SEHNR and CDR2 FQNEAQ come from the germline V gene (reference sequence). Trimming stripped 0 bases from V and 1 base from J, with 6 bases between. This CDR3 region has 14 residues. CDR3 in amino acids: CASSLALKNTEAFF. The CDR3 DNA reads TGTGCCAGCAGCTTAGCTCTCAAGAACACTGAAGCTTTCTTT.

This clonotype occurred many times. The V call is TRBV4-2, the J call TRBJ2-5; D is ambiguous. The V end was cut by 0 bases, the J end by 5 bases, with 13 bases between. Germline V gene sequence: CDR1 LGHNA, CDR2 YNFKEQ. The CDR3 is 15 residues long. The CDR3 is CASSQENSLGETQYF. For the CDR3, the DNA is TGTGCCAGCAGCCAAGAGAATAGCCTAGGGGAGACCCAGTACTTC.

Ten or more counts support this clonotype. This chain connects TRBV5-5 to TRBJ1-1, with D possibly being TRBD1 (6 bases). V was clipped by 4 bases and J by 6 bases, with 16 bases between them. CDR3 length: 14 residues. Germline CDR1 SGHKS, CDR2 YYEKEE (reference sequence). The CDR3, as DNA: TGTGCCAGCAGCCCTTTTACAGGGATCGCTGAAGCTTTCTTT. It specifies CASSPFTGIAEAFF.

This clonotype was seen repeatedly, ten times or more. The V and J genes are TRBV6-5 and TRBJ2-5; D not resolved. With 10 bases removed from V and 4 bases from J, the gap between germline ends came to 16 bases. This CDR3 contains 13 residues. Germline lookup yields CDR1 MNHEY and CDR2 SVGAGI. In nucleotides, the CDR3 is TGTGCCACCCGAGGCCAGCCGGGAGAGACCCAGTACTTC. Protein: CATRGQPGETQYF.

This clonotype was counted at least ten times. This chain uses TRBV12-3 or TRBV12-4 with TRBJ1-2; weak D call: TRBD1 (5 bases). Trimming took 3 bases from V and 8 from J, leaving 22 bases between them. CDR3 length: 16 residues. CDR3 nucleotide sequence: TGTGCCAGCAGTTTCATCCCGGGACCTGGGGTAGGAGGCTACACCTTC. It codes for CASSFIPGPGVGGYTF.

This clonotype was seen repeatedly, ten times or more. A much bigger clone sits one base away, suggesting this may be a read error. The rearrangement links TRBV28 to TRBJ1-1; TRBD1 agrees at 7 bases. This CDR3 has 15 residues. The germline CDR1 and CDR2 sequences are MDHEN and SYDVKM. The CDR3 region has the DNA TGTGCCTGCAGTTTATTTGGTAGAGGGGGCCCTGAAGCTTTCTTT. Translated, it gives CACSLFGRGGPEAFF.

At least ten counts were recorded for this clonotype. This rearrangement joins TRBV18 to TRBJ1-5, with a possible D match to TRBD1 (5 bases). This CDR3 has 13 residues. Trimming took off 3 bases at V and 5 bases at J, with 8 bases between the two ends. CDR1 is KGHSH, CDR2 LQKENI, per germline. CDR3: CASSPLGDQPQHF. The CDR3 bases are TGTGCCAGCTCACCTTTGGGGGATCAGCCCCAGCATTTT.

The chain has TRBV6-5 and TRBJ1-2; D gene ambiguous. The CDR3 totals 14 residues. Germline assignment: CDR1 MNHEY and CDR2 SVGAGI. Trimming left V 0 bases short and J 8 bases short, with 13 bases between. The CDR3 sequence is CASSYSGSQEGYTF. The DNA for the CDR3 is TGTGCCAGCAGTTACTCAGGCAGTCAAGAAGGCTACACCTTC.

In this sample, this clonotype turned up many times. J is TRBJ2-7 and V is TRBV7-9, with 12 bases identical to TRBD2. Germline CDR1 SEHNR, CDR2 FQNEAQ (reference sequence). After removal of 1 base from V and 3 bases from J, the junction contained 1 base not matched to a gene. This CDR3 is 15 amino acids long. CDR3 bases: TGTGCCAGCAGCTTAGGACTAGCGGGGGTCTACGAGCAGTACTTC. Its translation is CASSLGLAGVYEQYF.

This clonotype was detected ten times or more. The rearrangement joins TRBV24-1 to TRBJ2-5, with 13 bases identical to TRBD2. In germline, CDR1 is KGHDR, CDR2 SFDVKD. The CDR3 is made up of 18 amino acids. V gave up 4 bases and J gave up 7 bases; unmatched junction bases: 14. The CDR3 sequence is CATSEHYGTSGVVGTQYF. Written as DNA, the CDR3 is TGTGCCACCAGTGAACACTACGGGACTAGCGGGGTCGTGGGGACCCAGTACTTC.

This clonotype came up once. The rearrangement joins TRBV30 to TRBJ2-7, with D hard to call. The CDR3 sequence is 13 residues long. The V end lost 2 bases, the J end lost 2 bases, and 10 bases lay between the germline ends. CDR1 GTSNPN and CDR2 SVGIG come from the germline V gene (reference sequence). Written as DNA, the CDR3 is TGTGCCTGGAGTATGGGTCCTACCTACGAGCAGTACTTC. Amino acids: CAWSMGPTYEQYF.

The chain uses TRBV27 and TRBJ1-5; no clear D gene. The length of the CDR3 is 14 residues. Trimming pared 6 bases from V and 0 bases from J, leaving 9 bases between. Germline CDR1 MNHEY, CDR2 SMNVEV (reference sequence). CDR3 nucleotides: TGTGCCAGCAGGGCGCAGATTAGCAATCAGCCCCAGCATTTT. Residues: CASRAQISNQPQHF.

This clonotype was counted at least ten times. V usage is TRBV18 and J usage is TRBJ1-1; D unresolved. CDR3 length equals 14 residues. The V gene lost 3 bases and the J gene lost 0 bases, with 8 bases spanning the gap. Germline lookup yields CDR1 KGHSH and CDR2 LQKENI. CDR3 region: CASSPGAVNTEAFF. The CDR3 region has the DNA TGTGCCAGCTCACCCGGAGCGGTGAACACTGAAGCTTTCTTT.

V and J are TRBV28 and TRBJ2-2; the match to TRBD2 covers 8 bases. This CDR3 is built from 14 residues. The germline V gene has CDR1 MDHEN and CDR2 SYDVKM. Germline trimming cut 6 bases from V and 5 bases from J; bases unmatched to any gene: 5. CDR3 protein: CASRQRGPTGELFF. CDR3 sequence (DNA): TGTGCCAGCAGGCAGCGGGGGCCGACCGGGGAGCTGTTTTTT.

Concerning this clonotype itself: A much larger clone differs by one base, so this may be a read error. The CDR3 loop is CASSPVRQRIYEQYV. The CDR3 DNA is TGTGCCAGCAGCCCCGTTCGGCAGCGGATCTACGAGCAGTACGTC. The chain recombines TRBV11-2 with TRBJ2-7; a possible D gene is TRBD2 (5 bases). CDR1 SGHAT and CDR2 FQNNGV come from the germline V gene. There are 15 residues in the CDR3. Trimming shortened V by 5 bases and J by 3 bases, and 17 bases separated the two germline ends.